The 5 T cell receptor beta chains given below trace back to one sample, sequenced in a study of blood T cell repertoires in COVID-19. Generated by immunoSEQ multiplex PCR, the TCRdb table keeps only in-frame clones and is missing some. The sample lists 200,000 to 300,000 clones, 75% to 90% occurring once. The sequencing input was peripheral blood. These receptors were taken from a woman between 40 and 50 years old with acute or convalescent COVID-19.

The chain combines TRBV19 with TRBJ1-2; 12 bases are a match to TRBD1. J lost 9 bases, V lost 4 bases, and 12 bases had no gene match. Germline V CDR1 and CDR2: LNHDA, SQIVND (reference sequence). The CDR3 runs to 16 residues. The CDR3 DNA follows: TGTGCCAGTAGTACCCATACCGGGACAGGGGGCAGGAGCTACACCTTC. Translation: CASSTHTGTGGRSYTF.

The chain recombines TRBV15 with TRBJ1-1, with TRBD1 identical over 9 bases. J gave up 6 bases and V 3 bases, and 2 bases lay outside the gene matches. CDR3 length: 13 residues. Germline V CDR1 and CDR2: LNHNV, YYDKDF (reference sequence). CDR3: CATSRTGGAEAFF. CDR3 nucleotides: TGTGCCACCAGCAGGACAGGGGGGGCTGAAGCTTTCTTT.

As DNA, the CDR3 is TGTGCCAGCAGCTTATGGCAGAACTATGGCTACACCTTC. It specifies CASSLWQNYGYTF. The rearrangement joins TRBV5-6 to TRBJ1-2; D remains unclear. V was pared by 2 bases and J by 2 bases, with 7 bases between. Germline-derived CDR1 and CDR2 are SGHDT and YYEEEE. The CDR3 loop spans 13 amino acids.

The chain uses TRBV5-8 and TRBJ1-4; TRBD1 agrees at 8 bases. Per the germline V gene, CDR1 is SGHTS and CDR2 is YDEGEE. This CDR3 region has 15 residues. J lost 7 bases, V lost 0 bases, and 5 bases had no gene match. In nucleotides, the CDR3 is TGTGCCAGCAGCTTGGGGGCAGGGGGCTTTGAAAAACTGTTTTTT. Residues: CASSLGAGGFEKLFF.

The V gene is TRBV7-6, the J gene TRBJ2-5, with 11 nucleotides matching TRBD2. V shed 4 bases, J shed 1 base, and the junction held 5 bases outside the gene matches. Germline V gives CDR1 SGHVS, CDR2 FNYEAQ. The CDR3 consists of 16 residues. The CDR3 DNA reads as TGTGCCAGCAGCTCCCGACTAGCGGGGTTCCAAGAGACCCAGTACTTC. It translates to CASSSRLAGFQETQYF.